The 27 T cell receptor beta chains below come from one sample, sequenced in a study of blood T cell repertoires in COVID-19. Here immunoSEQ multiplex PCR was the method, and the copy in TCRdb shows in-frame clones only, minus some. This table has a few hundred thousand clones, roughly 90% appearing once. Input material: PBMCs or T cells enriched from blood (not recorded which). The receptors stem from a woman in her thirties who had been exposed to COVID-19.

In this sample, this clone turned up once. V is TRBV6-5 and J is TRBJ2-3, with 8 bases fitting TRBD2. V trimming: 3 bases; J trimming: 7 bases; junction bases outside the gene matches: 6. This CDR3 comprises 14 residues. From germline, CDR1 is MNHEY and CDR2 SVGAGI. CDR3 nucleotide sequence: TGTGCCAGCAGTTATGGACTAGCCCGGAATACGCAGTATTTT. As protein: CASSYGLARNTQYF.

Concerning this clone itself: Other DNA sequences in this sample translate to the same CDR3. The V call is TRBV2, the J call TRBJ1-1, with D hard to call. The CDR3 totals 12 residues. Germline CDR1 and CDR2: SNHLY and FYNNEI. Trimming removed 3 bases at V and 2 bases at J, with 4 bases between. Here the CDR3 DNA reads TGTGCCAGCAGTGACAGAAACACTGAAGCTTTCTTT. Its protein product is CASSDRNTEAFF. Filled out from reference TRBV2 and TRBJ1-1, the complete variable domain reads EPEVTQTPSHQVTQMGQEVILRCVPISNHLYFYWYRQILGQKVEFLVSFYNNEISEKSEIFDDQFSVERPDGSNFTLKIRSTKLEDSAMYFCASSDRNTEAFFGQGTRLTVV.

The chain employs TRBV30 and TRBJ1-2; D is undetermined. Germline CDR1 is GTSNPN and CDR2 is SVGIG (reference sequence). This CDR3 is built from 12 residues. The CDR3 DNA reads TGTGCGTTAAGTAAGGCGGGCTATGGCTACACCTTC. Protein sequence: CALSKAGYGYTF.

This chain connects TRBV5-8 to TRBJ1-6, with TRBD1 matching 11 bases. V gave up 5 bases and J gave up 0 bases; unmatched junction bases: 10. The germline V gene has CDR1 SGHTS and CDR2 YDEGEE. The CDR3 has 19 amino acids. CDR3 sequence: CASSHFAGTGGSYNSPLHF. Here the CDR3 DNA reads TGTGCCAGCAGTCACTTCGCCGGGACAGGGGGCTCCTATAATTCACCCCTCCACTTT.

CDR3 region: CASRRQGSGEKLFF. The CDR3 region has the DNA TGTGCCAGCAGAAGACAGGGGAGCGGTGAAAAACTGTTTTTT. The V gene is TRBV28, the J gene TRBJ1-4, with 8 nucleotides matching TRBD1. With 6 bases clipped from V and 7 bases from J, the junction kept 7 bases outside the gene matches. Germline V lookup: CDR1 MDHEN, CDR2 SYDVKM. CDR3 length: 14 amino acids.

This clone was seen only once. V gene TRBV30 combines with J gene TRBJ2-1, with D possibly matching TRBD1 (6 bases). Trimming shortened V by 1 base and J by 6 bases, and 13 bases separated the two germline ends. Per germline, CDR1 GTSNPN and CDR2 SVGIG (reference sequence). The CDR3 has 14 residues. This CDR3 reads CAWSGNQGFNEQFF. The CDR3 nucleotides read TGTGCCTGGAGTGGGAACCAGGGGTTCAATGAGCAGTTCTTC. The full variable domain, in which reference TRBV30 and TRBJ2-1 provide the parts outside the CDR3, is SQTIHQWPATLVQPVGSPLSLECTVEGTSNPNLYWYRQAAGRGLQLLFYSVGIGQISSEVPQNLSASRPQDRQFILSSKKLLLSDSGFYLCAWSGNQGFNEQFFGPGTRLTVL.

This rearrangement joins TRBV10-1 to TRBJ2-1; D is perhaps TRBD2 (6 bases). This CDR3 is 14 amino acids long. Germline V gene sequence: CDR1 WNHNN, CDR2 SYGVQD (reference sequence). The V and J ends lost 3 bases and 3 bases respectively, with 9 bases between them. CDR3 in DNA: TGCGCCAGCAGTGAAGGCGGGGTCTACAATGAGCAGTTCTTC. This gives the protein CASSEGGVYNEQFF.

This clone showed up just once. CDR3 amino acids: CASSFRETQYF. CDR3 bases: TGTGCCAGCAGTTTTCGGGAGACCCAGTACTTC. V gene TRBV27 combines with J gene TRBJ2-5; D call uncertain. Trimming took off 3 bases at V and 5 bases at J, with 4 bases between the two ends. The CDR3 runs 11 residues. Germline assignment: CDR1 MNHEY and CDR2 SMNVEV (reference sequence).

The J gene is TRBJ1-1, the V gene TRBV2; 7 bases align to TRBD1. The V and J ends lost 0 bases and 0 bases, in that order; junction bases with no gene match: 16. This CDR3 has 20 amino acids. CDR1 and CDR2 from the germline V gene are SNHLY and FYNNEI. The CDR3 is CASSEALSWIKGAMNTEAFF. For the CDR3, the DNA is TGTGCCAGCAGTGAAGCTCTATCATGGATCAAGGGGGCCATGAACACTGAAGCTTTCTTT.

The CDR3 sequence is CASSGLQGGNTEAFF. The DNA for the CDR3 is TGTGCCAGCAGCGGCTTACAGGGCGGGAACACTGAAGCTTTCTTT. V and J are TRBV9 and TRBJ1-1; maybe TRBD1 (6 bases). From germline, CDR1 is SGDLS and CDR2 YYNGEE. This CDR3 is 15 amino acids long. Trimming stripped 3 bases from V and 1 base from J, with 13 bases between.

The CDR3 nucleotides read TGCAGCGTTGATGAAGGAGGAATTGCTGCTGAAGCTTTCTTT. It codes for CSVDEGGIAAEAFF. The V and J genes are TRBV29-1 and TRBJ1-1, with D unresolved. The length of the CDR3 is 14 residues. Germline V CDR1 and CDR2: SQVTM, ANQGSEA. Trimming pared 3 bases from V and 6 bases from J, leaving 17 bases between.

The V call is TRBV10-3, the J call TRBJ1-1; D not resolved. The CDR3 length is 14 residues. Germline V gene data show CDR1 as ENHRY and CDR2 as SYGVKD. V lost 6 bases, J lost 2 bases, and 13 bases lay in between. The CDR3 spells CAISRDVGNTEAFF. Written as DNA, the CDR3 is TGTGCCATCAGCCGGGATGTCGGAAACACTGAAGCTTTCTTT.

The chain recombines TRBV10-2 with TRBJ2-1, with 9 bases identical to TRBD2. In germline, CDR1 is WSHSY, CDR2 SAAADI. J was trimmed by 0 bases and V by 7 bases; bases with no gene match: 4. The CDR3 covers 15 residues. The CDR3 is CASNPRGGSYNEQFF. CDR3 sequence (DNA): TGCGCCAGCAATCCGCGGGGGGGCTCCTACAATGAGCAGTTCTTC.

The CDR3 DNA is TGTGCCAGCAGCGTCACAGGGGACTATGGCTACACCTTC. Residues: CASSVTGDYGYTF. The chain joins TRBV3-1 (or the pseudogene TRBV3-2) to TRBJ1-2; TRBD1 matches 7 bases. V was pared by 5 bases and J by 3 bases, with 3 bases of the junction left unmatched. This CDR3 has 13 amino acids. Germline CDR1 LGHDT, CDR2 YNNKEL (reference sequence).

The chain joins TRBV5-5 to TRBJ2-1; TRBD2 matches 8 bases. This CDR3 contains 15 residues. CDR1 is SGHKS, CDR2 YYEKEE, per germline (reference sequence). V was pared by 0 bases and J by 4 bases, with 3 bases of the junction left unmatched. CDR3 loop: CASSLETGGYNEQFF. The DNA of the CDR3 is TGTGCCAGCAGCTTGGAGACGGGGGGGTACAATGAGCAGTTCTTC.

V and J are TRBV3-1 (or the pseudogene TRBV3-2) and TRBJ2-7, with D possibly TRBD2 on 5 matching bases. Trimming removed 4 bases at V and 4 bases at J, with 11 bases between. Germline CDR1 reads LGHDT; CDR2 reads YNNKEL (reference sequence). The CDR3 is made up of 13 amino acids. The CDR3 bases are TGTGCCAGCAGCCTGGCGGGTAAATACGAGCAGTACTTC. Translated: CASSLAGKYEQYF.

The V and J genes are TRBV5-1 and TRBJ1-6; TRBD1 agrees at 8 bases. In germline, CDR1 is SGHRS, CDR2 YFSETQ. There are 14 residues in the CDR3. With V trimmed by 4 bases and J by 9 bases, 6 bases remained unmatched. This CDR3 reads CASSPDRVGSPLHF. CDR3 DNA: TGCGCCAGCAGCCCGGACAGGGTCGGTTCACCCCTCCACTTT.

The V call is TRBV6-5, the J call TRBJ2-3; 9 positions agree with TRBD2. There are 16 residues in the CDR3. CDR1 MNHEY and CDR2 SVGAGI come from the germline V gene. Trimming cost V 0 bases and J 2 bases; bases outside gene matches: 3. The CDR3 loop reads CASSYSRLAVTDTQYF. The CDR3 DNA follows: TGTGCCAGCAGTTACTCGAGACTAGCGGTCACAGATACGCAGTATTTT.

This chain joins TRBV30 and TRBJ1-6, with D unresolved. V was cut by 1 base and J by 9 bases, with 7 bases left in between. The length of the CDR3 is 12 residues. The V gene's germline CDR1 is GTSNPN and CDR2 SVGIG (reference sequence). The CDR3 reads CAWSATFSPLHF. The CDR3 DNA reads TGTGCCTGGAGTGCAACATTTTCACCCCTCCACTTT.

V usage is TRBV3-1 (or the pseudogene TRBV3-2) and J usage is TRBJ2-7; D perhaps matches TRBD2 (5 bases). This CDR3 comprises 13 residues. Looked up from germline, CDR1 is LGHDT and CDR2 is YNNKEL (reference sequence). Between the trimmed V and J ends, which lost 3 bases and 2 bases, there was a span of 8 bases. The CDR3 DNA sequence: TGTGCCAGCAGCCACGAGGGAACCTACGAGCAGTACTTC. Encoded protein: CASSHEGTYEQYF.

V is TRBV5-5 and J is TRBJ1-4, with no clear D. Trimming cost V 0 bases and J 4 bases, with 13 bases left between them. The CDR3 is 16 residues long. Germline V gives CDR1 SGHKS, CDR2 YYEKEE (reference sequence). As DNA, the CDR3 is TGTGCCAGCAGCTTGGGGGCGGGGAACCTTAATGAAAAACTGTTTTTT. This sequence encodes CASSLGAGNLNEKLFF.

V and J are TRBV9 and TRBJ1-2; perhaps TRBD1 as D (5 bases). Looked up from germline, CDR1 is SGDLS and CDR2 is YYNGEE. This CDR3 spans 13 amino acids. Trimming stripped 0 bases from V and 8 bases from J, with 11 bases between. The CDR3 spells CASSVGGGTGYTF. DNA of the CDR3: TGTGCCAGCAGCGTAGGCGGGGGTACAGGCTACACCTTC.

The chain employs TRBV7-6 and TRBJ2-1; TRBD1 aligns across 8 bases. Germline CDR1 SGHVS, CDR2 FNYEAQ. The CDR3 extends over 16 amino acids. The J segment lost 0 bases and the V segment lost 6 bases, leaving 7 bases of the junction unmatched. The chain's CDR3 is CASSRTGGSSYNEQFF. CDR3 nucleotides: TGTGCCAGCAGTCGAACAGGGGGTTCCTCCTACAATGAGCAGTTCTTC.

The chain carries TRBV25-1 and TRBJ1-4; no firm D call. The CDR3 consists of 15 residues. The germline V and J ends were trimmed by 8 bases and 2 bases, with 15 bases remaining between them. The germline CDR1 and CDR2 sequences are MGHDK and SYGVNS. The DNA of the CDR3 is TGTGCCAGCGGAGAGGGTGGAAGGACTAATGAAAAACTGTTTTTT. Residues: CASGEGGRTNEKLFF.

This clone was observed once. The sample contains more than one DNA sequence encoding this CDR3. The chain couples TRBV7-9 to TRBJ2-7; TRBD1 matches at 11 bases. Germline V gene lookup returns CDR1 SEHNR and CDR2 FQNEAQ (reference sequence). The V and J ends lost 0 bases and 4 bases, in that order; junction bases with no gene match: 2. CDR3 length equals 15 residues. The CDR3 DNA follows: TGTGCCAGCAGCTTAGCCGGGACAGGGGGGTACGAGCAGTACTTC. This gives the protein CASSLAGTGGYEQYF.

CDR3: CATSEFSGGATDTQYF. The CDR3 DNA follows: TGTGCCACCAGTGAGTTTAGCGGGGGGGCAACAGATACGCAGTATTTT. The chain links TRBV24-1 to TRBJ2-3; 11 nucleotides agree with TRBD2. The germline V gene encodes CDR1 KGHDR and CDR2 SFDVKD. J gave up 3 bases and V 4 bases, and 5 bases lay outside the gene matches. This CDR3 has 16 amino acids.

This clone was seen once. The genes are TRBV21-1 and TRBJ2-3; the table gives TRBD1 as D, unverified against the DNA. TRBV21-1 is a listed pseudogene. The CDR3 covers 16 residues. DNA for the CDR3: TGTGCCAGCAGCAACCCACAGGGGTCCACCACAGATACGCAGTATTTT. It codes for CASSNPQGSTTDTQYF.